The 26 T cell receptor beta chains listed next were all sequenced from one sample in a study of read filtering for tumor transcriptome and immune sequencing. From roughly 0.4 ug of RNA, a library with molecular barcoded alpha/delta and beta/gamma adaptors was made. TCRdb processed the reads anew with MiXCR; each CDR3 protein has one entry. Of roughly 82,000 distinct CDR3 sequences listed, roughly an eighth are singletons. The sequencing input was a population of CD138-negative cells sorted from bone marrow. These receptors came from a donor at least 40 years old with multiple myeloma.

This clonotype was seen repeatedly, ten times or more. V and J are TRBV18 and TRBJ2-2, with D uncertain. Trimming shortened V by 2 bases and J by 4 bases, and 8 bases separated the two germline ends. Germline V CDR1 and CDR2: KGHSH, LQKENI. This CDR3 region has 14 residues. Here the CDR3 reads CASSPDVGTGELFF. The CDR3 DNA reads TGTGCCAGCTCACCAGATGTCGGCACCGGGGAGCTGTTTTTT.

With regard to this clonotype: A much larger clone lies a single base off, so this may be a read error. The V and J genes are TRBV2 and TRBJ1-2; weak D call: TRBD1 (5 bases). The germline V and J ends were trimmed by 4 bases and 4 bases, with 22 bases remaining between them. Germline CDR1 reads SNHLY; CDR2 reads FYNNEI. The CDR3 extends over 17 amino acids. Written as DNA, the CDR3 is TGTGCCAGCAGTGTTCCCCCTCTTCAGGGAATTGGCTATGGCTACACCTTC. Residues: CASSVPPLQGIGYGYTF.

This clonotype was recorded many times. The chain employs TRBV3-1 and TRBJ2-3; the D is unclear. Trimming cost V 1 base and J 6 bases, with 11 bases left between them. Germline loops: CDR1 LGHDT, CDR2 YNNKEL (reference sequence). The CDR3 totals 14 residues. The CDR3 DNA follows: TGTGCCAGCAGCCAAGCCCCCCCAGTCGATACGCAGTATTTT. Translating gives CASSQAPPVDTQYF.

This clonotype was observed at least ten times. The CDR3 bases are TGTGCCAGCAGCTTAAACCCGCCAGGCAGTCTAAACAATGAGCAGTTCTTC. This sequence encodes CASSLNPPGSLNNEQFF. The V and J genes are TRBV7-3 and TRBJ2-1, with D unresolved. The length of the CDR3 is 17 residues. V lost 1 base to trimming and J lost 5 bases, with 18 bases between them. Germline loops: CDR1 SGHTA, CDR2 FQGTGA. The variable domain in full, with the rest retrieved from reference TRBV7-3 and TRBJ2-1, is GAGVSQTPSNKVTEKGKYVELRCDPISGHTALYWYRQSLGQGPEFLIYFQGTGAADDSGLPNDRFFAVRPEGSVSTLKIQRTERGDSAVYLCASSLNPPGSLNNEQFFGPGTRLTVL.

The table lists this clonotype with a few counts. DNA of the CDR3: TGTGCCAGCAGCGCGGGGGAGGAGTTCGGGGCCAACGTCCTGACTTTC. Translation gives CASSAGEEFGANVLTF. The rearrangement links TRBV9 to TRBJ2-6, with TRBD2 as a possible D gene (6 bases). V was trimmed by 3 bases and J by 4 bases, leaving 14 bases between them. The CDR3 totals 16 residues. Germline V gives CDR1 SGDLS, CDR2 YYNGEE. The full variable domain, its missing parts supplied by reference TRBV9 and TRBJ2-6, is DSGVTQTPKHLITATGQRVTLRCSPRSGDLSVYWYQQSLDQGLQFLIQYYNGEERAKGNILERFSAQQFPDLHSELNLSSLELGDSALYFCASSAGEEFGANVLTFGAGSRLTVL.

For this clonotype: A much larger clone differs by one base, so this may be a read error. The chain employs TRBV7-9 and TRBJ1-1; 7 nucleotides line up with TRBD1. Trimming removed 8 bases from V and 1 base from J; junction bases left unmatched: 7. The CDR3 is 14 amino acids. Germline V lookup: CDR1 SEHNR, CDR2 FQNEAQ (reference sequence). The CDR3 DNA reads as TGTGCCAGCGGCCCCGGGACAGCGAACACTGAAGCTTTCTTT. This translates into CASGPGTANTEAFF.

In its sample, this clonotype was seen many times. V gene TRBV11-2 combines with J gene TRBJ2-4, with a weak D call TRBD2 (6 bases). Germline V gene data show CDR1 as SGHAT and CDR2 as FQNNGV. There are 18 residues in the CDR3. The ends were cut back, 3 bases at V and 5 bases at J, with 23 bases in the middle. The CDR3 region has the DNA TGTGCCAGCAGCTTCGAAGGACTCACTAGCTGGAGAGAAAACATTCAGTACTTC. Translation gives CASSFEGLTSWRENIQYF.

Only a few counts were recorded for this clonotype. One end of the junction is discordant with germline, which a read error may explain. The chain couples TRBV7-9 to TRBJ1-2, with D uncertain. Germline V gene sequence: CDR1 SEHNR, CDR2 FQNEAQ (reference sequence). The CDR3 is 13 amino acids. The CDR3 region is CVSSSEIGDGYTF. DNA of the CDR3: TGTGTCAGCAGCTCCGAGATCGGGGATGGCTACACCTTC.

In its sample, this clonotype was seen many times. This chain joins TRBV20-1 and TRBJ2-5; 11 positions agree with TRBD1. This CDR3 contains 17 residues. Germline V gene lookup returns CDR1 DFQATT and CDR2 SNEGSKA (reference sequence). V was pared by 2 bases and J by 2 bases, with 10 bases of the junction left unmatched. CDR3 sequence (DNA): TGCAGTGCTAGACCCTCACCGGGACAGGGGGTTCAAGAGACCCAGTACTTC. It specifies CSARPSPGQGVQETQYF.

The CDR3 nucleotides are TGCAGTGCTAGTTATAGGGGCGAGAAACTGTTTTTT. This sequence encodes CSASYRGEKLFF. The chain is built from TRBV20-1 and TRBJ1-4, with D possibly TRBD1 on 5 matching bases. The CDR3 is 12 amino acids. Trimming removed 3 bases from V and 11 bases from J, with 13 bases in between. Germline-derived CDR1 and CDR2 are DFQATT and SNEGSKA (reference sequence).

This clonotype was seen many times. The chain is built from TRBV2 and TRBJ2-3, with D hard to call. Germline loops: CDR1 SNHLY, CDR2 FYNNEI. The CDR3 extends over 11 amino acids. V lost 3 bases to trimming and J lost 5 bases, with 3 bases between them. DNA of the CDR3: TGTGCCAGCAGTGAGGTAGATACGCAGTATTTT. Translating it yields CASSEVDTQYF.

At least ten counts were recorded for this clonotype. The chain joins TRBV29-1 to TRBJ2-3, with D tentatively TRBD1 (5 bases). Per the germline V gene, CDR1 is SQVTM and CDR2 is ANQGSEA. V was cut by 6 bases and J by 1 base, with 11 bases left in between. The CDR3 totals 13 residues. The CDR3 nucleotides are TGCAGCGTCCAGCAGGGTGGCACAGATACGCAGTATTTT. This codes for CSVQQGGTDTQYF.

In its sample, this clonotype was seen once. Sequence at one end of the junction differs from germline and may be a read error. The CDR3 DNA follows: TGTGCCAGCAGCTTGGGGCAACAAGGGACCCAGTACTTC. Its protein is CASSLGQQGTQYF. The rearrangement joins TRBV7-9 to TRBJ2-5; a possible D gene is TRBD1 (5 bases). Germline CDR1 is SEHNR and CDR2 is FQNEAQ (reference sequence). The CDR3 is 13 amino acids.

The sample holds one count of this clonotype. It may be a read error: a sequence one base away is much more abundant. The J gene is TRBJ1-6, the V gene TRBV7-3; a weak D match, TRBD1 (5 bases). V dropped 2 bases and J dropped 10 bases, with 12 bases sitting between them. Germline V gene sequence: CDR1 SGHTA, CDR2 FQGTGA. The CDR3 length is 14 residues. CDR3 amino acids: CASSLRQGYSPLHF. CDR3 DNA sequence: TGTGCCAGCAGCTTACGCCAGGGTTACTCACCCCTCCACTTT.

This clonotype was seen repeatedly, ten times or more. V usage is TRBV28 and J usage is TRBJ1-5; no clear D gene. Germline CDR1 is MDHEN and CDR2 is SYDVKM. CDR3 size: 13 residues. Trimming cost V 4 bases and J 6 bases, with 10 bases left between them. The CDR3 region has the DNA TGTGCCAGCAGTTCATACCTGGGTCAGCCCCAGCATTTT. It codes for CASSSYLGQPQHF.

In its sample, this clonotype was seen many times. This chain joins TRBV2 and TRBJ1-5; TRBD1 aligns across 10 bases. CDR1 SNHLY and CDR2 FYNNEI come from the germline V gene. The CDR3 contains 14 residues. V lost 6 bases to trimming and J lost 2 bases; unmatched junction nucleotides: 1. The CDR3 spells CASRGTGGNQPQHF. CDR3 DNA sequence: TGTGCCAGCAGGGGGACAGGGGGCAATCAGCCCCAGCATTTT. Full variable domain (outside the CDR3, taken from reference TRBV2 and TRBJ1-5): EPEVTQTPSHQVTQMGQEVILRCVPISNHLYFYWYRQILGQKVEFLVSFYNNEISEKSEIFDDQFSVERPDGSNFTLKIRSTKLEDSAMYFCASRGTGGNQPQHFGDGTRLSIL.

As regards this clonotype: A read error may account for a junction end that differs from germline. The chain is built from TRBV2 and TRBJ1-1; 9 nucleotides align to TRBD1. This CDR3 spans 14 amino acids. Germline-derived CDR1 and CDR2 are SNHLY and FYNNEI. CDR3 nucleotide sequence: TGTGACAGCAAACAGACAGGGGGGGACACTGAAGCTTTCTTT. Translation gives CDSKQTGGDTEAFF.

To note about this clonotype: This clone may be a read error of a much larger clone one base away. This chain uses TRBV4-1 with TRBJ2-1, with D unresolved. This CDR3 has 13 residues. The V and J ends lost 3 bases and 6 bases respectively, with 9 bases between them. CDR1 and CDR2 from the germline V gene are MGHRA and YSYEKL. CDR3 sequence reads: CASSQGPFNEQFF. The CDR3 coding sequence is TGCGCCAGCAGCCAGGGCCCGTTCAATGAGCAGTTCTTC.

Comment on this clonotype: This clone may be a read error of a much larger clone one base away. The V and J genes are TRBV18 and TRBJ1-5, with 8 positions matching TRBD1. The junction had 11 bases not matched to a gene; V was cut back by 7 bases and J by 9 bases. From germline, CDR1 is KGHSH and CDR2 LQKENI. The CDR3 covers 14 residues. DNA for the CDR3: TGTGCCAGCTTTTCTGGACAGGGAGATCGGCCCCAGCATTTT. Its translation: CASFSGQGDRPQHF.

This clonotype was detected many times. This chain connects TRBV7-3 to TRBJ2-1; 8 bases align to TRBD1. The CDR3 totals 17 residues. Germline loops: CDR1 SGHTA, CDR2 FQGTGA. V was pared by 5 bases and J by 0 bases, with 9 bases of the junction left unmatched. CDR3 protein: CASSAVGQGNSYNEQFF. CDR3 DNA: TGTGCCAGCAGCGCGGTCGGACAGGGAAACTCCTACAATGAGCAGTTCTTC.

V and J are TRBV7-6 and TRBJ2-1; 7 bases align to TRBD2. CDR3 length: 15 amino acids. V was clipped by 4 bases and J by 4 bases; unmatched bases: 7. CDR1 and CDR2 (germline): SGHVS, FNYEAQ. The CDR3 here is CASSSREGPYNEQFF. CDR3 nucleotide sequence: TGTGCCAGCAGCTCCAGGGAGGGTCCTTACAATGAGCAGTTCTTC.

This clonotype showed up many times. The chain is built from TRBV28 and TRBJ1-2; no firm D call. Germline CDR1 MDHEN, CDR2 SYDVKM. The CDR3 has 14 residues. Trimming cost V 3 bases and J 4 bases, with 12 bases left between them. The CDR3 protein is CASSLPDLSYGYTF. CDR3 nucleotides: TGTGCCAGCAGTTTGCCGGACTTAAGCTATGGCTACACCTTC.

The sample holds many counts of this clonotype. The rearrangement uses TRBV20-1 and TRBJ2-3; TRBD2 matches 9 bases. The germline V gene has CDR1 DFQATT and CDR2 SNEGSKA (reference sequence). V shed 6 bases, J shed 5 bases, and the junction held 15 bases outside the gene matches. The CDR3 loop spans 16 amino acids. CDR3 sequence: CSARRLAEDSVDTQYF. CDR3 coding DNA: TGCAGTGCGCGCCGACTAGCGGAAGATTCCGTAGATACGCAGTATTTT.

The chain uses TRBV4-1 and TRBJ2-3; 8 bases map to TRBD1. Germline values: CDR1 MGHRA, CDR2 YSYEKL. There are 16 residues in the CDR3. With 0 bases clipped from V and 2 bases from J, the junction kept 4 bases outside the gene matches. CDR3 in amino acids: CASSQEDRDFTDTQYF. For the CDR3, the DNA is TGCGCCAGCAGCCAAGAGGACAGGGATTTCACAGATACGCAGTATTTT.

This clonotype showed up just a few times. The gene calls are TRBV5-1 and TRBJ2-5; D is unresolved. Germline V lookup: CDR1 SGHRS, CDR2 YFSETQ. The length of the CDR3 is 13 residues. V dropped 0 bases and J dropped 0 bases, with 3 bases sitting between them. This CDR3 reads CASSLEYQETQYF. The CDR3 DNA is TGCGCCAGCAGCTTGGAATACCAAGAGACCCAGTACTTC.

This clonotype showed up many times. Written as DNA, the CDR3 is TGTGCCAGCAGTTTACCGGTGACAGAACATACGCAGTATTTT. Encoded protein: CASSLPVTEHTQYF. V usage is TRBV28 and J usage is TRBJ2-3; D perhaps matches TRBD1 (5 bases). V lost 2 bases and J 7 bases, leaving 13 bases between the germline ends. Looked up from germline, CDR1 is MDHEN and CDR2 is SYDVKM. CDR3 length: 14 residues.